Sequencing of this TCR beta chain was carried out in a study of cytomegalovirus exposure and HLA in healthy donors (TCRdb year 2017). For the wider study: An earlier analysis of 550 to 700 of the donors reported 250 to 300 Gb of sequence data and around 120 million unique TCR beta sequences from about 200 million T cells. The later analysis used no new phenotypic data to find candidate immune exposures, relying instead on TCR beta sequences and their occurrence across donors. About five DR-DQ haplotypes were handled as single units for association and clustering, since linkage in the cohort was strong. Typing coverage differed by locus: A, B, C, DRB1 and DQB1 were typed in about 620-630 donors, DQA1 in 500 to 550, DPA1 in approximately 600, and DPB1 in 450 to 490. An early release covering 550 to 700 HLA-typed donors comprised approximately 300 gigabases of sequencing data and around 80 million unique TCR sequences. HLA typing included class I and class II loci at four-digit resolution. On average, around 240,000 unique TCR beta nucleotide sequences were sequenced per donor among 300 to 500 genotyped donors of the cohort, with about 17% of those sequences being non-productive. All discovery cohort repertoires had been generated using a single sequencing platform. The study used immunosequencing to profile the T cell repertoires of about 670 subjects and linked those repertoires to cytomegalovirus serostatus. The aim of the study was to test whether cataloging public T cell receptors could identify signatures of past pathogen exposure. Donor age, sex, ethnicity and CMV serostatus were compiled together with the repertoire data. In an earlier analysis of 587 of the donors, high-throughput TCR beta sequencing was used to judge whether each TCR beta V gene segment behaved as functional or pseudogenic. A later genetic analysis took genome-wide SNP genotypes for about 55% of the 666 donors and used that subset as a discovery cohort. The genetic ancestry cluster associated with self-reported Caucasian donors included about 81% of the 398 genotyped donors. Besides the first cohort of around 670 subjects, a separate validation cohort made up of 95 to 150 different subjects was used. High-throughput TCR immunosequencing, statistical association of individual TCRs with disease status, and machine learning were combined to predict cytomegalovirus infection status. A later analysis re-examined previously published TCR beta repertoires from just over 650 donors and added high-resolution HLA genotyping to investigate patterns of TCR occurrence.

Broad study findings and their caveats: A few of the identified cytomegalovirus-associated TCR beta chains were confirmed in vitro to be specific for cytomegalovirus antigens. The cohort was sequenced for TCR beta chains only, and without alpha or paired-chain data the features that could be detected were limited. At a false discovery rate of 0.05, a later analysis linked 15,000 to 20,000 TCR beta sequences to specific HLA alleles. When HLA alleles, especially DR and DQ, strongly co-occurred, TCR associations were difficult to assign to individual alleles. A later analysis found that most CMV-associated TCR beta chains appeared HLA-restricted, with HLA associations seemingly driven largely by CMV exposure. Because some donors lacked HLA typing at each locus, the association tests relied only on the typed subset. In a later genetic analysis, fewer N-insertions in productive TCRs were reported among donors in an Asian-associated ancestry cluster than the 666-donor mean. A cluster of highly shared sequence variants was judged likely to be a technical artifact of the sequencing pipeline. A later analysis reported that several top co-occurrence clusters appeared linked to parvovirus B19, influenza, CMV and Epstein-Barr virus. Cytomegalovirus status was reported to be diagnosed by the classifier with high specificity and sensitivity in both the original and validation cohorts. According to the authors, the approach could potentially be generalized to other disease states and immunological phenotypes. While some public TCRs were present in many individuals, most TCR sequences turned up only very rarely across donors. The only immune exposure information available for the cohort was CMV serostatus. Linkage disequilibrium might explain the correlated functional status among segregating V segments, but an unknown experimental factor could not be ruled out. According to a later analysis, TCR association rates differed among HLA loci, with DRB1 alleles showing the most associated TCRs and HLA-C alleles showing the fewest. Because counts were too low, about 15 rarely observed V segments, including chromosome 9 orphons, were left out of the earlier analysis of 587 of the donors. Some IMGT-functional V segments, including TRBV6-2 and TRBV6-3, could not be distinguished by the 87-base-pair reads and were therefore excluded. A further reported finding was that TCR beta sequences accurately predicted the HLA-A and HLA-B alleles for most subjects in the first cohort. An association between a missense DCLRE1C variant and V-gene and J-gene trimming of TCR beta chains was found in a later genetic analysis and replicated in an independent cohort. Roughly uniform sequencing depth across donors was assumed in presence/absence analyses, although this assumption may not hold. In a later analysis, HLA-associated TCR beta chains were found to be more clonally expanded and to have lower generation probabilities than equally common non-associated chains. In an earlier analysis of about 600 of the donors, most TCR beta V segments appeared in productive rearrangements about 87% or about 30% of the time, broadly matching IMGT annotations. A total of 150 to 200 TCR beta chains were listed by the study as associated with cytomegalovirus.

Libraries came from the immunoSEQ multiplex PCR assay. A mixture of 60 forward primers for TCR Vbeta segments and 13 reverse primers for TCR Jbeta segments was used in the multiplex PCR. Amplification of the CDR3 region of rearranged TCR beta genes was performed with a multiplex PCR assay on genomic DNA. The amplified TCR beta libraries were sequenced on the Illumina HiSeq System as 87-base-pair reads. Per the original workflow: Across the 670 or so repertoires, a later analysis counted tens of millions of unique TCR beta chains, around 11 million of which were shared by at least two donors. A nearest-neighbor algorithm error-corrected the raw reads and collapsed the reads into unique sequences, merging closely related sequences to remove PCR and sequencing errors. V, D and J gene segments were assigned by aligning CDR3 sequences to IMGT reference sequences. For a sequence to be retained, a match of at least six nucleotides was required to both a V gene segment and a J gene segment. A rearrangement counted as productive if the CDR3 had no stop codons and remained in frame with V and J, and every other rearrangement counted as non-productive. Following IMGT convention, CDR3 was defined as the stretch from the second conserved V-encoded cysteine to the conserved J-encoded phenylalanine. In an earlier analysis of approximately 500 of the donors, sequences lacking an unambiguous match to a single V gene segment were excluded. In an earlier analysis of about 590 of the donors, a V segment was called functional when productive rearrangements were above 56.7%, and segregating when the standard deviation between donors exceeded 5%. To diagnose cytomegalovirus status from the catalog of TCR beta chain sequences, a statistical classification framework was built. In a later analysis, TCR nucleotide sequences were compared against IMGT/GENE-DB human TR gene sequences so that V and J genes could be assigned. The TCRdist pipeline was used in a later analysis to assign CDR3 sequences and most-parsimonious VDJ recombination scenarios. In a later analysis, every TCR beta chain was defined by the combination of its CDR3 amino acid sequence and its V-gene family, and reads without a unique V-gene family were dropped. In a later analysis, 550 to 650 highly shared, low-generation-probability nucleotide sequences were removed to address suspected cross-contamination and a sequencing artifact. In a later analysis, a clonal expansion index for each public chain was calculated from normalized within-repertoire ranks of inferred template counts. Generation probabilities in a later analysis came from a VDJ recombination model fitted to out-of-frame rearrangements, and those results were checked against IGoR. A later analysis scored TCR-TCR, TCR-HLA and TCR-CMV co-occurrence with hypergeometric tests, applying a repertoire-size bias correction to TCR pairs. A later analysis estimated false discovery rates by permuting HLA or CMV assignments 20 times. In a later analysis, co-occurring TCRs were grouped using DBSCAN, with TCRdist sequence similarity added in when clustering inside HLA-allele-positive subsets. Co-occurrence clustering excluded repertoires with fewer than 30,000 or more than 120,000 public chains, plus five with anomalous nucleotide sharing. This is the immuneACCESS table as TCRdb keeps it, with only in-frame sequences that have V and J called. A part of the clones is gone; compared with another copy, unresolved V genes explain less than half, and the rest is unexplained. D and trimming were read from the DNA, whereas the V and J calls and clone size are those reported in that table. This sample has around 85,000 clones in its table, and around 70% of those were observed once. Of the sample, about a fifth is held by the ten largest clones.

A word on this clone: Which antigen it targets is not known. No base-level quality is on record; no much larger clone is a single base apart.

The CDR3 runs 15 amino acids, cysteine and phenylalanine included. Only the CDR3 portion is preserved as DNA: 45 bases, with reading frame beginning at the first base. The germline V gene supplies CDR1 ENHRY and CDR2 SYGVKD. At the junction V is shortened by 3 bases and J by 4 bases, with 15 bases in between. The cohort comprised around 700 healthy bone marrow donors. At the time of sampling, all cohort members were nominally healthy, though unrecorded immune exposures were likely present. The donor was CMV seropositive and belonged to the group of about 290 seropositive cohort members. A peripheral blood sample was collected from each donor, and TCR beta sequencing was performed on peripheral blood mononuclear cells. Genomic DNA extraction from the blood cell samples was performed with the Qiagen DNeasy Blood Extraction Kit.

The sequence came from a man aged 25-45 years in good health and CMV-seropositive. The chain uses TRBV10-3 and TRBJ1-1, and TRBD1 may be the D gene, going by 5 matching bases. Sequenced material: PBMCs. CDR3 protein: CAISEKTTGATEAFF. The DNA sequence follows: TGTGCCATCAGTGAAAAAACAACAGGTGCCACTGAAGCTTTCTTT.